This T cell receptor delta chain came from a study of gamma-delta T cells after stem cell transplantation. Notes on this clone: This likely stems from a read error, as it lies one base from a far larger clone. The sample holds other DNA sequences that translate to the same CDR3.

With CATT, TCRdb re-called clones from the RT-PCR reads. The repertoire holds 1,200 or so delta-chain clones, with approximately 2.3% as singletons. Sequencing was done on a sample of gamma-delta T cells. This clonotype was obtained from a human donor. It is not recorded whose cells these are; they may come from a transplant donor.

The CDR3 sequence: CALGELWEPILTGGYTDKLIF. For the CDR3, the DNA is TGTGCTCTTGGGGAACTCTGGGAACCTATCCTTACTGGGGGTTACACTGATAAACTCATCTTT. This chain links TRDV1 with TRDJ1; 8 bases are shared with TRDD3. The germline CDR1 and CDR2 sequences are TSWWSYY and QGS. The CDR3 has 21 residues.